This TCR beta chain was profiled in a study of T-cell memory formation after mild COVID-19. TCRdb re-called the 5' RACE reads through MiXCR, storing one row per CDR3 protein. In the table there are 550,000 to 650,000 distinct CDR3 sequences, around 15% of which are singletons. Trimming removed 3 bases at V and 10 bases at J, with 15 bases between. CDR3 length: 13 residues. The source is an adult woman who had mild COVID-19 (a few samples of this study predate the infection). Cell type and time point are not known. The chain employs TRBV12-3 or TRBV12-4 and TRBJ1-1, with D perhaps matching TRBD1 (6 bases). The sample comprised PBMCs or a T cell subset sorted from them (not recorded which). As DNA, the CDR3 is TGTGCCAGCAGTTTCGGGGTAGGGGGGTTAGCTTTCTTT. This encodes CASSFGVGGLAFF.